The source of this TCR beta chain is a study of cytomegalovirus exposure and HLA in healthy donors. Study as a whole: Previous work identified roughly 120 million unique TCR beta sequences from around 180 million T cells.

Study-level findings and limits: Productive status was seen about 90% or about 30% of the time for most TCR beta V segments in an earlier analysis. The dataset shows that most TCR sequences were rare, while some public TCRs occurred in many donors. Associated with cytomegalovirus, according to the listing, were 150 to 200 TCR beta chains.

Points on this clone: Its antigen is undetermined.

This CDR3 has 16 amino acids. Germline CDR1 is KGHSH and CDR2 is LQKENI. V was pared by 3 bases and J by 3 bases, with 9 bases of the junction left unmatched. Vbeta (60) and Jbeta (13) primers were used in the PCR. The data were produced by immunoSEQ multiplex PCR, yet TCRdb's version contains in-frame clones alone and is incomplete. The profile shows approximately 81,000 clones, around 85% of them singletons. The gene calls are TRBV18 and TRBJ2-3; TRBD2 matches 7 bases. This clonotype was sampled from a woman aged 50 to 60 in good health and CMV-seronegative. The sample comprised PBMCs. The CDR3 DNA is TGTGCCAGCTCACCTGGGCTAGCGGCAGGGACAGATACGCAGTATTTT. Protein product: CASSPGLAAGTDTQYF.